The present TCR beta chain was sequenced within a study of T cell responses to AZD1222 COVID-19 vaccine. Notes on the study in general: There were mostly white British donors and more females than males, and clonal diversity was possibly underestimated. The study reported that nearly half of spike-specific TCRs target unmutated variant regions. Only 6 or 7 AZD1222 recipients tested seropositive at baseline.

A remark on this clone: Its antigen is currently unknown.

The CDR3 runs to 18 residues. CDR1 and CDR2 from the germline V gene are LGHNT and FRNRAP. V dropped 1 base and J dropped 3 bases, with 21 bases sitting between them. Generated by immunoSEQ multiplex PCR, the TCRdb table keeps only in-frame clones and is missing some. This table holds about 120,000 clones, approximately 90% found once. Sequencing used peripheral blood, obtained on day 0 of AZD1222 vaccination. The V call is TRBV12-5, the J call TRBJ1-1; no clear D. The TCR originated in an adult in good health. In nucleotides, the CDR3 is TGTGCTAGTGGTTTGGACCAAGTTTCCGGGTCTGGAGACACTGAAGCTTTCTTT. The encoded protein is CASGLDQVSGSGDTEAFF.